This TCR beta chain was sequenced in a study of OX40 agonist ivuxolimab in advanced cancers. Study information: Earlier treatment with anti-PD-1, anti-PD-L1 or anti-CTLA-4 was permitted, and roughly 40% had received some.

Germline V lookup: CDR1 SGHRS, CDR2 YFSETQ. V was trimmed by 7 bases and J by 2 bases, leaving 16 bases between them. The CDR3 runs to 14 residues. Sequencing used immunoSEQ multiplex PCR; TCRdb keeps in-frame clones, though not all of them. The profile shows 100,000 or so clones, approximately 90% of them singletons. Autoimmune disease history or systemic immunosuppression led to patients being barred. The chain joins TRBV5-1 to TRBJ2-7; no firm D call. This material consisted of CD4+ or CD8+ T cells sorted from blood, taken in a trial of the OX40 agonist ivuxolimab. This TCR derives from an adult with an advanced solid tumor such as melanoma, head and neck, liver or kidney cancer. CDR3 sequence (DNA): TGCGCCAGCTGCACTGGTCTCTCCCCCTACGAGCAGTACTTC. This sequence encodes CASCTGLSPYEQYF. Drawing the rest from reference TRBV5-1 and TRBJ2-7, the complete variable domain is KAGVTQTPRYLIKTRGQQVTLSCSPISGHRSVSWYQQTPGQGLQFLFEYFSETQRNKGNFPGRFSGRQFSNSRSEMNVSTLELGDSALYLCASCTGLSPYEQYFGPGTRLTVT.